This T cell receptor (beta chain) was sequenced in a study of siplizumab effects on memory and regulatory T cells. CDR3 size: 15 residues. V lost 0 bases, J lost 12 bases, and 18 bases lay in between. Per the germline V gene, CDR1 is LNHNV and CDR2 is YYDKDF (reference sequence). This clone has only one observation. Sequencing used immunoSEQ multiplex PCR; TCRdb keeps in-frame clones, though not all of them. The data contain over 90,000 clones, about 90% of them singletons. What was sequenced was CD4+ T cells sorted from blood. This rearrangement joins TRBV15 to TRBJ2-1; perhaps TRBD2 as D (6 bases). This sequence originates from a human donor in good health. The CDR3 sequence is CATSRELAASSVQFF. The CDR3 nucleotides are TGTGCCACCAGCAGAGAGTTAGCGGCATCTTCCGTGCAGTTCTTC. The complete variable domain, with remaining parts taken from reference TRBV15 and TRBJ2-1, reads DAMVIQNPRYQVTQFGKPVTLSCSQTLNHNVMYWYQQKSSQAPKLLFHYYDKDFNNEADTPDNFQSRRPNTSFCFLDIRSPGLGDTAMYLCATSRELAASSVQFFGPGTRLTVL.